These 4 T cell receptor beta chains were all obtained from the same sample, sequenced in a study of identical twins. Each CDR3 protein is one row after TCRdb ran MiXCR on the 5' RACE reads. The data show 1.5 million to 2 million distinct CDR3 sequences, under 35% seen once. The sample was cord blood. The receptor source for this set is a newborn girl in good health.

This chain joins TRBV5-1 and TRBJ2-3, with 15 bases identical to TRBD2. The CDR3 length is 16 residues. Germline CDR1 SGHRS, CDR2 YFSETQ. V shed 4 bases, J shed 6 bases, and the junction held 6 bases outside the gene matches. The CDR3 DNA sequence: TGCGCCAGCAGCGACGCTGGGACTAGCGGGAGGGATACGCAGTATTTT. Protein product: CASSDAGTSGRDTQYF.

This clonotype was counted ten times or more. CDR3 DNA sequence: TGTGCCAGCAGTTACGACAGGGACTATGGCTACACCTTC. Translation gives CASSYDRDYGYTF. The chain combines TRBV6-2 or TRBV6-3 with TRBJ1-2; 7 nucleotides align to TRBD1. The trim removed 2 bases at V and 3 bases at J, leaving 0 bases unmatched. Germline CDR1 MNHEY, CDR2 SVGEGT. The CDR3 extends over 13 amino acids.

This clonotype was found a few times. CDR3 sequence reads: CASIRPNTEAFF. Written as DNA, the CDR3 is TGTGCCAGCATCCGGCCTAACACTGAAGCTTTCTTT. This chain connects TRBV6-2 or TRBV6-3 to TRBJ1-1; no firm D call. The CDR3 is 12 amino acids. With 7 bases removed from V and 2 bases from J, the gap between germline ends came to 8 bases. CDR1 MNHEY and CDR2 SVGEGT come from the germline V gene.

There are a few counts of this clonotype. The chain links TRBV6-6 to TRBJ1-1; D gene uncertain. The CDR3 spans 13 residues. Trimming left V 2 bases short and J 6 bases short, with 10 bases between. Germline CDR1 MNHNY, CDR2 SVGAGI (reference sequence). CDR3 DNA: TGTGCCAGCAGTTACACCGGCAAGTCTGAAGCTTTCTTT. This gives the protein CASSYTGKSEAFF.